This TCR beta chain is from a study of shared clonotypes between healthy human individuals. General study results and limits: The sampled material consisted only of blood, and tissue repertoires are likely to differ.

CDR3 size: 14 residues. Germline values: CDR1 SGHTA, CDR2 FQGTGA. V gave up 5 bases and J gave up 10 bases, with 18 bases separating them. As concerns this clone: The antigen is undetermined.

Profiling relied on immunoSEQ multiplex PCR, and the TCRdb table lists in-frame clones only, not all of them. The sample contains around 1,000,000 clones, around 77% of which appear only once. This sequence was found in a man between 18 and 29 years old in good health. Some clones in this sample may be carry-over from other donors' samples. Sample: memory CD4+ T cells from PBMCs. Subset of the sample: CD45RA-negative fraction. The chain employs TRBV7-3 and TRBJ2-1; a weak D match, TRBD1 (6 bases). The CDR3 sequence is CASSPASTGREQFF. The CDR3 nucleotides are TGTGCCAGCAGCCCAGCCTCGACAGGACGAGAGCAGTTCTTC. The whole variable domain, remainder taken from reference TRBV7-3 and TRBJ2-1, is GAGVSQTPSNKVTEKGKYVELRCDPISGHTALYWYRQSLGQGPEFLIYFQGTGAADDSGLPNDRFFAVRPEGSVSTLKIQRTERGDSAVYLCASSPASTGREQFFGPGTRLTVL.